A selection of T cell receptor beta chains follows, all from one sample in a study of blood T cell repertoires in COVID-19. TCRdb keeps only in-frame clones here, not all; method: immunoSEQ multiplex PCR. The table lists fewer than 300,000 clones, 75% to 90% of them singletons. Sample: peripheral blood. The receptors originated from a young man with acute or convalescent COVID-19. Both conserved end residues are part of each CDR3. The D gene is left open where the match is weak. Some rows mark clone size as missing; the rest say once, few, many or name a class of expanded clone.

TRBV5-1	TRBD1	.	TRBJ2-3	15	TGCGCCAGCAGCAAAGGGACAGTCAGCACAGATACGCAGTATTTT	CASSKGTVSTDTQYF
TRBV19	.	.	TRBJ2-1	18	TGTGCCAGTAGATGGGGGGCGGACAGGCGCATGCCCTACAATGAGCAGTTCTTC	CASRWGADRRMPYNEQFF
TRBV5-1	.	.	TRBJ1-1	14	TGCGCCAGCAGCTCGCGGACAACAGGGATCGAAGCTTTCTTT	CASSSRTTGIEAFF
TRBV24-1	TRBD1	.	TRBJ1-6	15	TGTGCCACTACTCGGACAGGGGGCTTGTTTTCACCCCTCCACTTT	CATTRTGGLFSPLHF
TRBV2	.	.	TRBJ1-5	16	TGTGCCAGCAGTGAACCACAGGAATATAGCAATCAGCCCCAGCATTTT	CASSEPQEYSNQPQHF
TRBV15	TRBD2	.	TRBJ2-5	15	TGTGCCACCAGCAGAGATGTGGGAGCGGGGGAGACCCAGTACTTC	CATSRDVGAGETQYF
TRBV27	.	.	TRBJ1-3	14	TGTGCCAGCAGTTTCTTTAGCTCTGGAAACACCATATATTTT	CASSFFSSGNTIYF
TRBV3-1/TRBV3-2	TRBD2	.	TRBJ2-2	19	TGTGCCAGCAGCCTCATAATGACTAGCGGGAGGGCTAACACCGGGGAGCTGTTTTTT	CASSLIMTSGRANTGELFF
TRBV11-2	.	.	TRBJ1-5	13	TGTGCCAGCAGCTTAAAGCAGGGTCTACCCCAGCATTTT	CASSLKQGLPQHF
TRBV28	.	.	TRBJ2-2	18	TGTGCCAGCAGTTTCGCCCCTCTGGGCAGGTTAAGCATTGGGGAGCTGTTTTTT	CASSFAPLGRLSIGELFF
TRBV11-2	.	.	TRBJ1-1	13	TGTGCCAGCAGCACCCGGGACTTTACTGAAGCTTTCTTT	CASSTRDFTEAFF
TRBV29-1	.	once	TRBJ2-1	14	TGCAGCGTCCCCCTTGGCCTGATCGTTAATGAGCAGTTCTTC	CSVPLGLIVNEQFF
TRBV6-6	TRBD2	.	TRBJ2-5	14	TGTGCCAGCACTCTGGGAGGGCCAGAAGAGACCCAGTACTTC	CASTLGGPEETQYF
TRBV27	.	.	TRBJ2-6	17	TGTGCCAGCAGTAGAGACAGGACCAGATCTGGGGCCAACGTCCTGACTTTC	CASSRDRTRSGANVLTF
TRBV9	.	.	TRBJ2-1	15	TGTGCCAGCAGACCAGTAGGAGCTAGCAACAATGAGCAGTTCTTC	CASRPVGASNNEQFF
TRBV28	TRBD2	.	TRBJ2-7	15	TGTGCCAGCAGTTTACGGGAGGTGTTACGGTACGAGCAGTACTTC	CASSLREVLRYEQYF
TRBV11-2	TRBD1	.	TRBJ2-7	13	TGTGCCAGCAGCAAGGGACAGCAATACGAGCAGTACTTC	CASSKGQQYEQYF
TRBV14	.	.	TRBJ1-1	13	TGTGCCAGCAAGGAGCTAATGAACACTGAAGCTTTCTTT	CASKELMNTEAFF
TRBV15	.	.	TRBJ2-3	15	TGTGCCACCAGCAGAGGTCGGGGGTGGTCAGATACGCAGTATTTT	CATSRGRGWSDTQYF
TRBV19	TRBD1	.	TRBJ1-4	13	TGTGCCAGTAGTACGACGACAGGGATGGAACTGTTTTTT	CASSTTTGMELFF
TRBV9	.	.	TRBJ2-2	12	TGTGCCAGCAGCGTAGCTAGTGGGGAGCTGTTTTTT	CASSVASGELFF
TRBV27	.	once	TRBJ2-5	16	TGTGCCAGCAGTTCTCCTGCCTCGGGACTTCAAGAGACCCAGTACTTC	CASSSPASGLQETQYF
TRBV6-5	.	.	TRBJ1-1	13	TGTGCCACCTCCGAAAGCATGAACACTGAAGCTTTCTTT	CATSESMNTEAFF
TRBV20-1	TRBD2	.	TRBJ2-3	15	TGCAGTGCTAGTTTTGTTAGCGGGGGGCCAGATACGCAGTATTTT	CSASFVSGGPDTQYF
TRBV28	TRBD1	.	TRBJ1-3	15	TGTGCCAGCACGGGAACAGGGGGCCTTGGAAACACCATATATTTT	CASTGTGGLGNTIYF
TRBV7-2	TRBD2	.	TRBJ2-7	15	TGTGCCAGCAGCTTCGCGGGAGGTACCCCCCACGAGCAGTACTTC	CASSFAGGTPHEQYF
TRBV5-1	.	.	TRBJ1-1	14	TGCGCCAGCAGCTGGAAGGGGCGTGCCACTGAAGCTTTCTTT	CASSWKGRATEAFF
TRBV7-2	.	once	TRBJ1-2	11	TGTGCCAGCAGCTCCCGGGTCGGCTACACCTTC	CASSSRVGYTF
TRBV11-2	.	once	TRBJ2-3	17	TGTGCCAGCAGCTTAGGTTATAGGGCAGGGGAAACAGATACGCAGTATTTT	CASSLGYRAGETDTQYF
TRBV11-2	TRBD1	.	TRBJ1-1	16	TGTGCCAGCAGCCCACTAGACAGGGGGCCGAACACTGAAGCTTTCTTT	CASSPLDRGPNTEAFF
TRBV14	.	once	TRBJ2-7	13	TGTGCCAGCAGCTTTCGGGAAGACTACGAGCAGTACTTC	CASSFREDYEQYF
TRBV1	.	.	TRBJ2-3	20	TGCACCAGCAGCCAAGAAAATTTAAGGGGTAGCGGGACCTCCACAGATACGCAGTATTTT	CTSSQENLRGSGTSTDTQYF
TRBV4-1	TRBD2	.	TRBJ2-1	15	TGCGCCAGCAGCGAGACTAGCGGGGAATACAATGAGCAGTTCTTC	CASSETSGEYNEQFF
TRBV18	.	.	TRBJ2-3	17	TGTGCCAGCTCACCACGAGACAGGTCCCTTAGCACAGATACGCAGTATTTT	CASSPRDRSLSTDTQYF
TRBV9	TRBD1	.	TRBJ1-2	19	TGTGCCAGCAGCGTTGGGGGTGGGCCAGGGGGCGCAAGCAACTATGGCTACACCTTC	CASSVGGGPGGASNYGYTF
TRBV28	TRBD1	.	TRBJ1-5	17	TGTGCCAGCAGTCCCTACAGGGGGCAGGCTTGGAATCAGCCCCAGCATTTT	CASSPYRGQAWNQPQHF
TRBV29-1	TRBD1	.	TRBJ1-4	12	TGCAGCGCAGGGACAGGGCGCGGAAAACTGTTTTTT	CSAGTGRGKLFF
TRBV5-1	.	.	TRBJ1-4	13	TGCGCCAGCAGCTTGGTCCTTAATGAAAAACTGTTTTTT	CASSLVLNEKLFF
TRBV5-6	TRBD1	.	TRBJ2-1	15	TGTGCCAGCAGCAGAACCGGGACAGGGTACAATGAGCAGTTCTTC	CASSRTGTGYNEQFF
TRBV20-1	.	once	TRBJ1-1	11	TGCAGTGCTCCCACTTACACTGAAGCTTTCTTT	CSAPTYTEAFF
TRBV5-1	.	.	TRBJ2-6	16	TGCGCCAGCAGTTTGGGGTACTTCCCTGGGGCCAACGTCCTGACTTTC	CASSLGYFPGANVLTF
TRBV6-1	.	.	TRBJ1-1	12	TGTGCCAGCAGTGAAGTCGGGGTTGAAGCTTTCTTT	CASSEVGVEAFF
TRBV5-1	TRBD1	.	TRBJ2-1	14	TGCGCCAGCAGCCCGGGACAGACCTACAATGAGCAGTTCTTC	CASSPGQTYNEQFF
TRBV19	.	.	TRBJ1-5	14	TGTGCCAGTAGGACGAGGGATAGCAATCAGCCCCAGCATTTT	CASRTRDSNQPQHF
TRBV28	.	.	TRBJ2-2	16	TGTGCCAGCAGCGTTCAGGGGGGCCTCCACACCGGGGAGCTGTTTTTT	CASSVQGGLHTGELFF
TRBV20-1	.	.	TRBJ2-3	10	TGCAGTGCGCAGGACTATACGCAGTATTTT	CSAQDYTQYF
TRBV4-1	TRBD1	.	TRBJ1-4	14	TGCGCCAGCAGCGGCCGGGACAGGGGTGAAAAACTGTTTTTT	CASSGRDRGEKLFF
TRBV7-9	.	.	TRBJ2-2	17	TGTGCCAGCAAAGCCCTTGGGGGGTGGTCGAACACCGGGGAGCTGTTTTTT	CASKALGGWSNTGELFF
TRBV3-1/TRBV3-2	.	.	TRBJ1-6	15	TGTGCCAGCAGCCAATGGAACAGAGATAATTCACCCCTCCACTTT	CASSQWNRDNSPLHF
TRBV7-3	TRBD1	.	TRBJ2-7	21	TGTGCCAGCAGCTTCGCTCATAACCCAACAGGGGGATGGCTCCTTCGCTACGAGCAGTACTTC	CASSFAHNPTGGWLLRYEQYF
TRBV15	.	.	TRBJ1-2	13	TGTGCCACCAGCAGAGATTCCCAGGGTCCTTACACCTTC	CATSRDSQGPYTF
TRBV4-1	TRBD2	.	TRBJ2-7	15	TGCGCCAGCAGCCAGACTAGCGCTAGCTCCTACGAGCAGTACTTC	CASSQTSASSYEQYF
TRBV27	TRBD2	.	TRBJ2-1	17	TGTGCCAGCAGTTTATCGATAGGACTAGCGGGAGCAGGTGAGCAGTTCTTC	CASSLSIGLAGAGEQFF
TRBV7-8	TRBD1	once	TRBJ1-2	15	TGTGCCAGCAGCTTAGAGTGGCAGGGGGCCTCTGGCTACACCTTC	CASSLEWQGASGYTF
TRBV19	TRBD1	.	TRBJ2-7	15	TGTGCCAGTAGTATCATAGGGACAGGCCCCTACGAGCAGTACTTC	CASSIIGTGPYEQYF
TRBV20-1	.	.	TRBJ1-2	13	TGCAGTGCTAGTTGGAGGTACAGACACGGCTACACCTTC	CSASWRYRHGYTF